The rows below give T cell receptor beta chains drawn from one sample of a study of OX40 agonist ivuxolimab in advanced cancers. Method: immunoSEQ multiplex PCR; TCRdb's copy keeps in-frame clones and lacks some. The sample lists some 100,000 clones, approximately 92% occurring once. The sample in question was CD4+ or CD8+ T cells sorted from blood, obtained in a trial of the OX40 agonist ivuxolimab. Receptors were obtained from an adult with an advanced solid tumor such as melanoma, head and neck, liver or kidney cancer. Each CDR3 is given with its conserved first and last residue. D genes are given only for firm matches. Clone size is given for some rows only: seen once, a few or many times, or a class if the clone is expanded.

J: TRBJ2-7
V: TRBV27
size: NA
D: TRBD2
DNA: TGTGCCAGCAGTCTACTAGCGGGAGTCTCCTACGAGCAGTACTTC
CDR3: CASSLLAGVSYEQYF

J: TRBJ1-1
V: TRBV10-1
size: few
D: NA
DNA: TGCGCCAGCAGTGAGTCACCCGTTACTGAAGCTTTCTTT
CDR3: CASSESPVTEAFF

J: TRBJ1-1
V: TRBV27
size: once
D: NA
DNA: TGTGCCAGCAGTGCGACCGCGGATGGGTACACTGAAGCTTTCTTT
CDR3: CASSATADGYTEAFF

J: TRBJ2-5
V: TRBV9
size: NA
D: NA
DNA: TGTGCCAGCAGCGCCGGGACGCAGCACGAAGAGACCCAGTACTTC
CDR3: CASSAGTQHEETQYF

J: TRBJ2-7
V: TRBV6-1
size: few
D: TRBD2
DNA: TGTGCCAGCAGTGAAGTAGCGGGGGGGTCCTACGAGCAGTACTTC
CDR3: CASSEVAGGSYEQYF

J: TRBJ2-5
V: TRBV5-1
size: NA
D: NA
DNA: TGCGCCAGCAGCTTGGTTGCGTATCAAGAGACCCAGTACTTC
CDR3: CASSLVAYQETQYF

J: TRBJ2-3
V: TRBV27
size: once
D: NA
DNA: TGTGCCAGCAGTTCGGACGAAAATACGCAGTATTTT
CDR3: CASSSDENTQYF

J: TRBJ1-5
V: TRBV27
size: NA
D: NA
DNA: TGTGCCAGCAGTTTATGGGGGCGAAGTCAGCCCCAGCATTTT
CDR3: CASSLWGRSQPQHF

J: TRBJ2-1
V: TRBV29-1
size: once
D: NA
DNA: TGCAGCGTTGGGACTGGCCGTGCTGAGCAGTTCTTC
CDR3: CSVGTGRAEQFF

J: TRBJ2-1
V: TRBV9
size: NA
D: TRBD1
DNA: TGTGCCAGCAGCAAGGGACAGGGGATCAGGAATGAGCAGTTCTTC
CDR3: CASSKGQGIRNEQFF

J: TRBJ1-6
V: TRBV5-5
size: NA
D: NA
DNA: TGTGCCAGCAGCTCCGTCTATCTCCCGGGGGATAATTCACCCCTCCACTTT
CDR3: CASSSVYLPGDNSPLHF

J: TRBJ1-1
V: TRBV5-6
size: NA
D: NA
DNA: TGTGCCAGCAGCCATCGTAGGACGGGGCCAATATTCACTGAAGCTTTCTTT
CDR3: CASSHRRTGPIFTEAFF

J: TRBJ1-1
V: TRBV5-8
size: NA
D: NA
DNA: TGTGCCAGCAGCTTGATCCTGAACACTGAAGCTTTCTTT
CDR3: CASSLILNTEAFF

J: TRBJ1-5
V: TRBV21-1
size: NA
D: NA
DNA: TGTGCCAGCAGCAAAGAGGTAACACAGGGCAATCAGCCCCAGCATTTT
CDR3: CASSKEVTQGNQPQHF

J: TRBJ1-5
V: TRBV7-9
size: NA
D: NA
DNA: TGTGCCAGCAGCTTACAGGGGACCAATCAGCCCCAGCATTTT
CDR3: CASSLQGTNQPQHF

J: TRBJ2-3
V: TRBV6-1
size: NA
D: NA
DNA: TGTGCCAGCAGTGTGGGCGGAAGCACAGATACGCAGTATTTT
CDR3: CASSVGGSTDTQYF

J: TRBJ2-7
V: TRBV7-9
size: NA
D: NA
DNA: TGTGCCAGCAGCCAAGACAGGGAGGGCGAGCAGTACTTC
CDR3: CASSQDREGEQYF

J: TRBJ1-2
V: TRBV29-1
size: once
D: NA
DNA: TGCAGCGTTGAATTTTACTATGGCTACACCTTC
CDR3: CSVEFYYGYTF

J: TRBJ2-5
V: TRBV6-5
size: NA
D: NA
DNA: TGTGCCAGCAGTTACAGGGTCCGGGAGACCCAGTACTTC
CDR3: CASSYRVRETQYF

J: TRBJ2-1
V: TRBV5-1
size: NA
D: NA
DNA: TGCGCCAGCAGCTTAGGGCCAGAGCAGTTCTTC
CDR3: CASSLGPEQFF

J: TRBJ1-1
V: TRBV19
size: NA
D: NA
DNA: TGTGCCAGTAGTATTTGGCAGAACACTGAAGCTTTCTTT
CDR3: CASSIWQNTEAFF

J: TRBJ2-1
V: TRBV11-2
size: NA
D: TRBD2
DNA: TGTGCCAGCAGCACCGGGACTAGCGGGGTCAATGAGCAGTTCTTC
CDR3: CASSTGTSGVNEQFF